This passage covers 7 T cell receptor beta chains from one sample sequenced in a study of tumor-infiltrating lymphocytes in primary liver carcinoma (TCRdb year 2017). Without any cell sorting, total RNA and DNA were co-extracted from roughly 20-30 mg of bulk tissue using the AllPrep DNA/RNA mini kit. The data were produced on an Illumina HiSeq 2500. Starting from around 500 ng total RNA, TCRbeta-specific cDNA was produced by reverse transcription with a constant-region primer and ProtoScript II reverse transcriptase. Three nested multiplex PCR rounds, following a slightly modified ARM-PCR procedure, were used to build the TCRbeta libraries. The first two PCR rounds used multiplex TRBV1-TRBV30 forward primers with a Cbeta reverse primer, each for 10 to 11 cycles. Clones were called with MiXCR by TCRdb after fastp trimmed the public reads at Q25, and only in-frame beta chains were retained. Rows matching on CDR3 protein sequence are summarized as one entry with the most common DNA and genes. This sample is represented by 100,000 or so distinct CDR3 sequences; around two thirds of them were singletons. Roughly 12% of the sample rests with the top ten.

Specimen: liver tumor tissue from sampling region 2. The sample's cell subset or site label, decoded: tumor region T2, inferior pole. The receptors shown here come from a woman in her fifties or sixties with primary liver carcinoma and hepatitis B virus infection.

CDR3 coding DNA: TGTGCCAGCAGCTTGGAGCAGGGGCGAAATTCACACCCCCACTTT. Translating gives CASSLEQGRNSHPHF. This chain joins TRBV5-8 and TRBJ1-6; the D gene is possibly TRBD1 (6 bases). The V end lost 0 bases, the J end lost 18 bases, and 22 bases lay between the germline ends. The CDR3 loop spans 15 amino acids. In germline, CDR1 is SGHTS, CDR2 YDEGEE.

Remarks on this clonotype: At one end the junction does not follow the germline gene, possibly because of a read error. The CDR3 loop reads CTSSLDWISLAGPYEQHF. CDR3 sequence (DNA): TGTACCAGCAGCTTAGATTGGATCAGTCTAGCGGGTCCCTACGAGCAGCACTTC. V is TRBV11-2 and J is TRBJ2-7, with 8 nucleotides matching TRBD2. Germline-derived CDR1 and CDR2 are SGHAT and FQNNGV. The CDR3 covers 18 residues.

For this clonotype: A much larger clone differs by one base, so this may be a read error. The rearrangement uses TRBV6-2 or TRBV6-3 and TRBJ2-5; 9 bases align to TRBD2. Germline CDR1 MNHEY, CDR2 SVGEGT. The CDR3 runs to 15 residues. J lost 5 bases, V lost 2 bases, and 6 bases had no gene match. As DNA, the CDR3 is TGTGCCAGCAGTTACGAGTTTACTAGCGGGGAGACCCAGTACTTC. Translation: CASSYEFTSGETQYF.

As for this clonotype: At one end, the junction sequence differs from germline, possibly due to a read error. The chain joins TRBV5-1 to TRBJ2-2, with TRBD2 as a possible D gene (5 bases). The germline gives CDR1 SGHRS, CDR2 YFSETQ. CDR3 length: 13 amino acids. CDR3 in DNA: TGCGTCAGCAGCCTCACGAACACCGGGGAGCTGTCTTTT. It codes for CVSSLTNTGELSF.

As to this clonotype: The junction departs from the called germline gene at one end, perhaps through a read error. The V and J genes are TRBV12-3 or TRBV12-4 and TRBJ2-7, with D maybe TRBD2 (6 bases). The CDR3 runs to 15 residues. The CDR3 here is CTSSPSSERWYEQYF. DNA of the CDR3: TGTACCAGCAGCCCCTCTAGCGAGAGGTGGTACGAGCAGTACTTC.

This clonotype has a single count. The junction and the germline gene differ at one end; a read error may be behind it. The chain has TRBV29-1 and TRBJ2-1, with TRBD2 matching 10 bases. Germline V CDR1 and CDR2: SQVTM, ANQGSEA. The CDR3 has 16 amino acids. The CDR3 is CSVEEVSGRAYNEQFF. CDR3 sequence (DNA): TGCAGCGTCGAAGAAGTGAGCGGGAGGGCCTACAATGAGCAGTTCTTC.

Worth noting for this clonotype: A much larger clonotype is one base distant, so this may be a read error. V is TRBV5-4 and J is TRBJ2-2; D gene unclear. There are 15 residues in the CDR3. Germline V gene lookup returns CDR1 SGHNT and CDR2 YYREEE (reference sequence). Trimming cost V 6 bases and J 6 bases, with 18 bases left between them. For the CDR3, the DNA is TGTGCCAGCACCTCCGGAAGTTATAATGCCGGGGAGCTGTTTTTT. Translation gives CASTSGSYNAGELFF.